This TCR beta chain was found in a study of blood T cell repertoires in COVID-19. The overall study: Acute and convalescent COVID-19 samples came from the United States, Italy and Spain. Sources were T cells, B-cell-depleted T cells, or PBMCs; the material itself was cDNA or gDNA.

Clones were sequenced by immunoSEQ multiplex PCR, and TCRdb holds only the in-frame ones, with some missing. The table lists about 200,000 clones, about 84% of them singletons. Germline V gene lookup returns CDR1 SGHRS and CDR2 YFSETQ. This CDR3 has 14 amino acids. Deletions cut 3 bases from V and 1 base from J, with 10 bases between. In this sample, this clone turned up once. The V call is TRBV5-1, the J call TRBJ1-1, with D possibly TRBD1 on 6 matching bases. The sequenced sample consisted of peripheral blood. The clonotype originates from a woman aged 80 or over with acute or convalescent COVID-19. The CDR3 nucleotides read TGCGCCAGCAGCTCCGGACAGACGAACACTGAAGCTTTCTTT. This encodes CASSSGQTNTEAFF.